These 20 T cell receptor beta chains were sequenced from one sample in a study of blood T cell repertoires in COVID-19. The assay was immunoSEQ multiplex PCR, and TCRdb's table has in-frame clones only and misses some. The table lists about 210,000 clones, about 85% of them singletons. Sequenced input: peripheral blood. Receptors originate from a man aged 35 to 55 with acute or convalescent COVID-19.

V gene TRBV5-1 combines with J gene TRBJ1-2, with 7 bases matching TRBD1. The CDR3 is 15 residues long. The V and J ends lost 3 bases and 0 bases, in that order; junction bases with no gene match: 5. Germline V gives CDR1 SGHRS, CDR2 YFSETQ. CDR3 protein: CASSSVGGSNYGYTF. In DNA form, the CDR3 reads TGCGCCAGCAGCTCGGTAGGGGGCTCTAACTATGGCTACACCTTC.

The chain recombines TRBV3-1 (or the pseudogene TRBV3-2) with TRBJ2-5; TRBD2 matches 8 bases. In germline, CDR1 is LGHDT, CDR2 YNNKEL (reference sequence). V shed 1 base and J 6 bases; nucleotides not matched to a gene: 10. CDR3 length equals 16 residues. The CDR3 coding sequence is TGTGCCAGCAGCCAAGTAGGTAGCGGGACTGGGAAGACCCAGTACTTC. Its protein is CASSQVGSGTGKTQYF.

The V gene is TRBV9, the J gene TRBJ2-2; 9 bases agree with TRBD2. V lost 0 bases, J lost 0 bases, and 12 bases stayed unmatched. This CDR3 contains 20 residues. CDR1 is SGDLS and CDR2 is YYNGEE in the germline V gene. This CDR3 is CASSVGARSGLAPNTGELFF. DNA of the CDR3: TGTGCCAGCAGCGTAGGAGCAAGATCCGGACTAGCGCCGAACACCGGGGAGCTGTTTTTT.

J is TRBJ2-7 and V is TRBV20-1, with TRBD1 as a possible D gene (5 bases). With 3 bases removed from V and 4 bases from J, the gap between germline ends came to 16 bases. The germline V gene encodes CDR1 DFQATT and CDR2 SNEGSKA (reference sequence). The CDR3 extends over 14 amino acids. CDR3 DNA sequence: TGCAGTGCTAGTACAGGAATTAGTCGGTACGAGCAGTACTTC. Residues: CSASTGISRYEQYF.

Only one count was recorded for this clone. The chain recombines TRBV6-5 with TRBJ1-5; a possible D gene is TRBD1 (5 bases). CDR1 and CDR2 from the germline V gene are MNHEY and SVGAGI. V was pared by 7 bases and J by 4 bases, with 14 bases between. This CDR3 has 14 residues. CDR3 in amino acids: CASKYQGWNQPQHF. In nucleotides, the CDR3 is TGTGCCAGCAAATACCAGGGATGGAATCAGCCCCAGCATTTT.

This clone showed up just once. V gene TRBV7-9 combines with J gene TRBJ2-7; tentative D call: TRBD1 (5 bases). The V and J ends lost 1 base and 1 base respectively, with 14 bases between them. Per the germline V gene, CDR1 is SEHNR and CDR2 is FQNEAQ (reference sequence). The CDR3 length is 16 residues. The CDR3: CASSLDRGHISYEQYF. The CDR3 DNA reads TGTGCCAGCAGCTTAGATCGCGGACATATATCCTACGAGCAGTACTTC.

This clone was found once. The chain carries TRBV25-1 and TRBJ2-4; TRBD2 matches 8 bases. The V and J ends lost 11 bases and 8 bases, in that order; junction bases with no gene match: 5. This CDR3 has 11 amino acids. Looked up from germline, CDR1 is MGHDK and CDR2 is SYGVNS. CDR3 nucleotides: TGTGCCGCCGGGGGGGGGTACATTCAGTACTTC. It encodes CAAGGGYIQYF.

The DNA for the CDR3 is TGTGCCAGCAGCCTCTTAAAAGCGGGGGGGCCGACCACAGATACGCAGTATTTT. Residues: CASSLLKAGGPTTDTQYF. The chain carries TRBV4-2 and TRBJ2-3, with 10 bases aligning to TRBD2. The length of the CDR3 is 18 residues. The V gene's germline CDR1 is LGHNA and CDR2 YNFKEQ. With V trimmed by 4 bases and J by 2 bases, 12 bases remained unmatched.

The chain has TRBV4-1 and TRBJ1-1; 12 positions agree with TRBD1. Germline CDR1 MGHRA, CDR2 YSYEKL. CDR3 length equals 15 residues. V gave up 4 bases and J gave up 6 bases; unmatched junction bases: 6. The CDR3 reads CASSPPGQGAAEAFF. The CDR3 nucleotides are TGCGCCAGCAGCCCCCCGGGACAGGGGGCTGCTGAAGCTTTCTTT.

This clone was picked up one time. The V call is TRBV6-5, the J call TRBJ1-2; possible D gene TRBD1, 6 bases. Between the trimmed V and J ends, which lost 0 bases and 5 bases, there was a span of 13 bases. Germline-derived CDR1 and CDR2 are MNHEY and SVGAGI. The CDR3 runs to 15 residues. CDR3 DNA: TGTGCCAGCAGTTACTCTGTGACAGGAGGTTATGGCTACACCTTC. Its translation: CASSYSVTGGYGYTF.

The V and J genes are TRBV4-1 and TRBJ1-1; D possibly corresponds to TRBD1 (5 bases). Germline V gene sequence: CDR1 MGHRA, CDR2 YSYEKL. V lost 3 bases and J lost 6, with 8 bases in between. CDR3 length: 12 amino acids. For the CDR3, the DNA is TGCGCCAGCAGCCAGCCAGGGCCTGAAGCTTTCTTT. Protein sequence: CASSQPGPEAFF.

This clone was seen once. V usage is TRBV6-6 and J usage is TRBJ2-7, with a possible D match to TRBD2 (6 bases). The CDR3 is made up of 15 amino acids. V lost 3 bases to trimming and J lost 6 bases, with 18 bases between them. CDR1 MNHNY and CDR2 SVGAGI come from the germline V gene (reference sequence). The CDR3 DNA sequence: TGTGCCAGCAGTTATCCTGGGACTGGCCCTCTCGAGCAGTACTTC. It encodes CASSYPGTGPLEQYF.

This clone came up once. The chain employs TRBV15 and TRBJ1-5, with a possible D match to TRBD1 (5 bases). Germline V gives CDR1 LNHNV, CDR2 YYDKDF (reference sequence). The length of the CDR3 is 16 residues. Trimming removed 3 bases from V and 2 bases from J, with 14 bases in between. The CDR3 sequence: CATSSGRAGGNQPQHF. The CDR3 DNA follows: TGTGCCACCAGCAGCGGGAGAGCGGGGGGCAATCAGCCCCAGCATTTT.

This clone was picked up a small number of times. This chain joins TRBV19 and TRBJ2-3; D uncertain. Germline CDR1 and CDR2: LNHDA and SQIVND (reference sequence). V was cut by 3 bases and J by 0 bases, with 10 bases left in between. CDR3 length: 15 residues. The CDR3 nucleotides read TGTGCCAGTAGTATGGCAGGCCTTAGCACAGATACGCAGTATTTT. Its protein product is CASSMAGLSTDTQYF.

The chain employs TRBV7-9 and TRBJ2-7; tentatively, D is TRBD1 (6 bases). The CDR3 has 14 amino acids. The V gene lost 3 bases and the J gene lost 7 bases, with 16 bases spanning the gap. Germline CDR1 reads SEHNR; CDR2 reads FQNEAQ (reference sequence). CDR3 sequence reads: CASSLDRDIYEQYF. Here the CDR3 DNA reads TGTGCCAGCAGCTTGGACCGGGACATTTATGAGCAGTACTTC.

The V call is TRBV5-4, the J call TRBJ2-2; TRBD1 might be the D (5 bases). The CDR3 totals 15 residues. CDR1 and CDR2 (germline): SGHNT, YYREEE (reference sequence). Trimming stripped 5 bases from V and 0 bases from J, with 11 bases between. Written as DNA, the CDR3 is TGTGCCAGCAGAGTAGGACAACCGAACACCGGGGAGCTGTTTTTT. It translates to CASRVGQPNTGELFF.

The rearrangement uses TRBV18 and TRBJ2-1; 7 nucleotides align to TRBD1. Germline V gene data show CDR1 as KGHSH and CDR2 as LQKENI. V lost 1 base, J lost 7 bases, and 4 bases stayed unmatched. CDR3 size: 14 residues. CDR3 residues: CASSPRTGANEQFF. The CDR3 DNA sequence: TGTGCCAGCTCACCACGAACAGGGGCGAATGAGCAGTTCTTC. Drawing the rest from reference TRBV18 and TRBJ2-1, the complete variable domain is NAGVMQNPRHLVRRRGQEARLRCSPMKGHSHVYWYRQLPEEGLKFMVYLQKENIIDESGMPKERFSAEFPKEGPSILRIQQVVRGDSAAYFCASSPRTGANEQFFGPGTRLTVL.

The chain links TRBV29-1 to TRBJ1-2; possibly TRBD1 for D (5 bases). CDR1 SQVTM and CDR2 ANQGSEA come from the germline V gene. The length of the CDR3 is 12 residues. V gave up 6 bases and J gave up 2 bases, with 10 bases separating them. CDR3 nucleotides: TGCAGCGTCCTGACAGTAAACTATGGCTACACCTTC. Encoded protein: CSVLTVNYGYTF.

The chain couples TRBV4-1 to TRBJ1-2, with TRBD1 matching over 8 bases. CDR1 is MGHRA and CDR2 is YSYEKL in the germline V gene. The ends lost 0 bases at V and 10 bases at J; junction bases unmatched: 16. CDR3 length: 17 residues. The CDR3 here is CASSQDLSDRAIRVYTF. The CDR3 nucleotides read TGCGCCAGCAGCCAAGATTTATCGGACAGGGCCATTCGAGTCTACACCTTC.

CDR3 sequence reads: CASSLQGHPGYTF. The CDR3 nucleotides are TGCGCCAGCAGCCTACAGGGTCATCCGGGCTACACCTTC. The J gene is TRBJ1-2, the V gene TRBV4-1, with D possibly matching TRBD1 (6 bases). From germline, CDR1 is MGHRA and CDR2 YSYEKL. The ends were cut back, 4 bases at V and 8 bases at J, with 14 bases in the middle. CDR3 length: 13 residues.